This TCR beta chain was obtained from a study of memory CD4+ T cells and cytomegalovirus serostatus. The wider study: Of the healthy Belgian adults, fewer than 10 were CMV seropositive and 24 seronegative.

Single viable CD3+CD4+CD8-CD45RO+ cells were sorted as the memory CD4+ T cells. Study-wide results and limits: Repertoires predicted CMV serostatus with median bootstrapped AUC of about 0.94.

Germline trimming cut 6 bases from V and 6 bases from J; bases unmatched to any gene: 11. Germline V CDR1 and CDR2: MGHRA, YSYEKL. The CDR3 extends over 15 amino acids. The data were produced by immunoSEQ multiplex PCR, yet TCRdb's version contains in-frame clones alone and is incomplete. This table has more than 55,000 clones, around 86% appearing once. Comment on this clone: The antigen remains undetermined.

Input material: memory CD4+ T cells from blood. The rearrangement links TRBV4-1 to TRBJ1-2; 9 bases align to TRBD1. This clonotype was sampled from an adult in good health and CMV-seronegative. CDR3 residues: CASRTITGGWNGYTF. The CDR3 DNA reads TGCGCCAGCAGGACCATTACAGGGGGCTGGAATGGCTACACCTTC.